The clone carrying this T cell receptor (beta chain) was seen only once. This entry comes from a study of OX40 agonist ivuxolimab in advanced cancers. Produced via immunoSEQ multiplex PCR; TCRdb's table is partial and in-frame only. The table records about 58,000 clones, about 87% of them present only once. The TCR originated in an adult with an advanced solid tumor such as melanoma, head and neck, liver or kidney cancer. Specimen: CD4+ or CD8+ T cells sorted from blood, collected in a trial of the OX40 agonist ivuxolimab.

The CDR3 coding sequence is TGTGCCAGCAGCCACCCGGCACTAGCGGGAGGCTACGAGCAGTACTTC. Translation gives CASSHPALAGGYEQYF. This chain uses TRBV4-2 with TRBJ2-7, with 12 bases aligning to TRBD2. Germline CDR1 LGHNA, CDR2 YNFKEQ. Trimming took 3 bases from V and 3 from J; bases not matched to a gene: 6. CDR3 size: 16 residues.